These T cell receptor beta chains were read from a single sample in a study of shared T cell receptors in the human thymus. Only in-frame clones appear in the TCRdb table, and some are missing; sequencing was by immunoSEQ multiplex PCR. Of almost 550,000 clones in the sample, about 84% were seen once. This sample also belongs to another study, concerning human thymus T cells.

Sequencing was done on a sample of thymocytes. The source is a boy less than two years old with a congenital heart defect. CDR3s include the opening cysteine and the closing phenylalanine or tryptophan. A D gene is named only where the DNA matches it firmly. Expanded clones get a size class; other rows say once, few or many, or leave the size out.

len,v_gene,abundance,j_gene,d_gene,CDR3aa,CDR3nt
17,TRBV19,-,TRBJ2-2,TRBD2,CASSTEGLAGEGGELFF,TGTGCCAGTAGTACCGAGGGACTAGCGGGAGAAGGCGGGGAGCTGTTTTTT
15,TRBV4-3,-,TRBJ2-1,-,CASSRGTALHNEQFF,TGCGCCAGCAGCCGCGGGACAGCCCTTCACAATGAGCAGTTCTTC
13,TRBV6-5,-,TRBJ1-5,-,CASRQGSRGAQHF,TGTGCCAGCAGACAGGGATCCCGAGGGGCCCAGCATTTT
17,TRBV25-1,-,TRBJ2-7,TRBD2,CASSEFASGRGAYEQYF,TGTGCCAGCAGTGAATTCGCTAGCGGGAGGGGGGCCTACGAGCAGTACTTC
13,TRBV6-5,few,TRBJ2-1,-,CASRARENNEQFF,TGTGCCAGCAGGGCCCGGGAGAACAATGAGCAGTTCTTC
19,TRBV9,-,TRBJ2-1,TRBD2,CASSVEGMEREVTYNEQFF,TGTGCCAGCAGCGTAGAGGGGATGGAGCGGGAGGTTACCTACAATGAGCAGTTCTTC
15,TRBV27,-,TRBJ1-2,TRBD1,CASSSKGQGAPGYTF,TGTGCCAGCAGTTCAAAGGGACAGGGGGCTCCTGGCTACACCTTC
15,TRBV30,-,TRBJ1-5,TRBD1,CAWRPRTGGNQPQHF,TGTGCCTGGAGGCCCCGGACAGGGGGCAATCAGCCCCAGCATTTT
13,TRBV19,-,TRBJ2-5,-,CASSITQRETQYF,TGTGCCAGTAGTATAACACAGAGAGAGACCCAGTACTTC
15,TRBV7-2,-,TRBJ2-7,-,CASSEALEADYEQYF,TGTGCCAGCAGCGAAGCCCTAGAGGCCGACTACGAGCAGTACTTC
16,TRBV4-1,-,TRBJ2-7,TRBD1,CASSQDARTGWYEQYF,TGCGCCAGCAGCCAAGATGCACGGACAGGGTGGTACGAGCAGTACTTC
14,TRBV5-1,few,TRBJ1-3,-,CASSLEGVGNTIYF,TGCGCCAGCAGCTTGGAGGGGGTCGGAAACACCATATATTTT
17,TRBV4-3,-,TRBJ1-5,TRBD1,CASSQGLTGAINQPQHF,TGCGCCAGCAGCCAAGGACTCACAGGGGCGATCAATCAGCCCCAGCATTTT
19,TRBV28,-,TRBJ2-7,TRBD2,CASSLLAGGPFLGICEQYF,TGTGCCAGCAGTCTATTAGCGGGAGGGCCTTTTCTGGGAATTTGCGAGCAGTACTTC
18,TRBV4-2,-,TRBJ2-1,TRBD2,CASSQDRVRLAGGNEQFF,TGTGCCAGCAGCCAAGATCGGGTACGACTAGCGGGAGGTAATGAGCAGTTCTTC
17,TRBV11-3,-,TRBJ2-2,-,CASSSRPVESSAGELFF,TGTGCCAGCAGCTCCCGCCCTGTGGAGAGCAGTGCCGGGGAGCTGTTTTTT
19,TRBV4-1,-,TRBJ2-3,TRBD2,CASSPPAFSLAGVADTQYF,TGCGCCAGCAGCCCACCGGCATTTTCACTAGCGGGGGTAGCAGATACGCAGTATTTT
14,TRBV10-3,-,TRBJ2-6,TRBD1,CAIGDSSGANVLTF,TGTGCCATCGGGGACAGCTCTGGGGCCAACGTCCTGACTTTC
15,TRBV30,-,TRBJ1-2,-,CAWMGEGHENYGYTF,TGTGCCTGGATGGGGGAGGGACACGAGAACTATGGCTACACCTTC
14,TRBV6-5,few,TRBJ2-5,-,CASRVDSEEETQYF,TGTGCCAGCAGGGTGGATAGCGAAGAAGAGACCCAGTACTTC
15,TRBV29-1,-,TRBJ2-6,TRBD1,CSVVLQGAGANVLTF,TGCAGCGTTGTCCTCCAGGGGGCCGGGGCCAACGTCCTGACTTTC
14,TRBV25-1,-,TRBJ2-7,TRBD2,CASSGRDYHYEQYF,TGTGCCAGCAGTGGCCGGGACTATCATTACGAGCAGTACTTC
15,TRBV29-1,-,TRBJ2-7,TRBD1,CSVAGGATGAGEQYF,TGCAGCGTTGCCGGAGGAGCGACAGGGGCTGGCGAGCAGTACTTC
15,TRBV12-5,-,TRBJ1-2,TRBD1,CASGLGQGANYGYTF,TGTGCTAGTGGTTTGGGACAGGGGGCTAACTATGGCTACACCTTC
16,TRBV4-2,-,TRBJ1-2,TRBD1,CASSQDNRTGHYGYTF,TGTGCCAGCAGCCAAGATAACCGGACAGGACACTATGGCTACACCTTC
14,TRBV11-3,once,TRBJ2-7,-,CASSLSSGLSEQYF,TGTGCCAGCAGCTTATCAAGCGGACTATCCGAGCAGTACTTC
12,TRBV6-5,-,TRBJ2-2,-,CASSNRPGELFF,TGTGCCAGCAGTAACAGGCCCGGGGAGCTGTTTTTT
16,TRBV4-3,-,TRBJ2-7,-,CASSQDLGLNSYEQYF,TGCGCCAGCAGCCAAGATTTGGGCCTTAACTCCTACGAGCAGTACTTC
16,TRBV27,-,TRBJ2-7,TRBD1,CASSSKIPDRAGEQYF,TGTGCCAGCAGTTCCAAAATCCCGGACAGGGCCGGGGAGCAGTACTTC
15,TRBV27,once,TRBJ2-1,-,CASSLLSPGQNEQFF,TGTGCCAGCAGTTTACTTTCGCCAGGGCAGAATGAGCAGTTCTTC
15,TRBV5-1,-,TRBJ2-1,TRBD2,CASSVSGRTNNEQFF,TGCGCCAGCAGCGTTAGCGGGAGGACCAACAATGAGCAGTTCTTC
17,TRBV11-3,-,TRBJ2-1,TRBD2,CASSLECRDGRGNEQFF,TGTGCCAGCAGCTTAGAGTGCCGGGACGGGCGGGGGAATGAGCAGTTCTTC
14,TRBV27,-,TRBJ1-2,TRBD1,CASSINRTGDGYTF,TGTGCCAGCAGTATCAATAGGACAGGGGACGGCTACACCTTC
16,TRBV28,-,TRBJ2-2,-,CASRGAWGRNTGELFF,TGTGCCAGCAGGGGGGCGTGGGGGAGGAACACCGGGGAGCTGTTTTTT
14,TRBV5-1,-,TRBJ2-7,-,CASSPWRATYEQYF,TGCGCCAGCAGCCCTTGGAGGGCCACCTACGAGCAGTACTTC
15,TRBV28,-,TRBJ2-5,-,CASSPGNRVGETQYF,TGTGCCAGCAGTCCGGGCAACAGGGTCGGGGAGACCCAGTACTTC
17,TRBV12-2,-,TRBJ2-7,-,CASRLAHSKAGQGEQYF,TGTGCAAGTCGCTTAGCTCATTCCAAAGCGGGTCAAGGAGAGCAGTACTTC
14,TRBV21-1,-,TRBJ2-3,-,CASRRARVTDTQYF,TGTGCCAGCCGGAGGGCAAGGGTCACAGATACGCAGTATTTT
18,TRBV6-1,-,TRBJ2-5,TRBD2,CASSEAWGLAGRQETQYF,TGTGCCAGCAGTGAAGCGTGGGGACTAGCGGGTAGACAAGAGACCCAGTACTTC
15,TRBV5-4,-,TRBJ2-1,TRBD1,CASSFSGQGTNEQFF,TGTGCCAGCAGCTTCTCGGGACAGGGGACCAATGAGCAGTTCTTC
15,TRBV27,once,TRBJ2-7,-,CASSTRAQAGGEQYF,TGTGCCAGCAGTACCCGCGCCCAGGCCGGAGGCGAGCAGTACTTC
14,TRBV4-3,-,TRBJ1-2,TRBD1,CASTRTGGQDGYTF,TGCGCCAGCACCAGAACAGGGGGCCAGGACGGCTACACCTTC
15,TRBV7-7,-,TRBJ2-7,TRBD1,CASRRGGRGLYEQYF,TGTGCTAGCAGACGTGGGGGCAGGGGGCTCTACGAGCAGTACTTC
15,TRBV27,-,TRBJ2-7,-,CASSPHIMATDEQYF,TGTGCCAGCAGCCCCCACATCATGGCCACCGACGAGCAGTACTTC
15,TRBV13,-,TRBJ1-1,TRBD1,CASSVAGTGLTEAFF,TGTGCCAGCAGCGTAGCCGGGACAGGGCTCACTGAAGCTTTCTTT
14,TRBV4-1,-,TRBJ2-7,TRBD1,CASSPTGTDYEQYF,TGCGCCAGCAGCCCCACAGGGACAGACTACGAGCAGTACTTC
17,TRBV4-2,-,TRBJ1-1,-,CASSQDPPPGPNTEAFF,TGTGCCAGCAGCCAAGATCCACCCCCGGGTCCCAACACTGAAGCTTTCTTT
12,TRBV2,-,TRBJ2-5,-,CASRGSEETQYF,TGTGCCAGCCGGGGTTCGGAGGAGACCCAGTACTTC
14,TRBV9,-,TRBJ1-5,TRBD1,CASSVGTGVRPQHF,TGTGCCAGCAGCGTAGGGACAGGGGTTAGGCCCCAGCATTTT
14,TRBV14,-,TRBJ1-2,TRBD1,CASSPWTGDGGYTF,TGTGCCAGCAGCCCTTGGACAGGGGACGGTGGCTACACCTTC
15,TRBV6-6,-,TRBJ2-7,-,CASTPTEGGSYEQYF,TGTGCCAGCACCCCGACCGAAGGGGGCTCCTACGAGCAGTACTTC
15,TRBV12-2,-,TRBJ2-7,-,CASRLPLGQGYEQYF,TGTGCAAGTCGCTTACCACTCGGACAGGGTTACGAGCAGTACTTC